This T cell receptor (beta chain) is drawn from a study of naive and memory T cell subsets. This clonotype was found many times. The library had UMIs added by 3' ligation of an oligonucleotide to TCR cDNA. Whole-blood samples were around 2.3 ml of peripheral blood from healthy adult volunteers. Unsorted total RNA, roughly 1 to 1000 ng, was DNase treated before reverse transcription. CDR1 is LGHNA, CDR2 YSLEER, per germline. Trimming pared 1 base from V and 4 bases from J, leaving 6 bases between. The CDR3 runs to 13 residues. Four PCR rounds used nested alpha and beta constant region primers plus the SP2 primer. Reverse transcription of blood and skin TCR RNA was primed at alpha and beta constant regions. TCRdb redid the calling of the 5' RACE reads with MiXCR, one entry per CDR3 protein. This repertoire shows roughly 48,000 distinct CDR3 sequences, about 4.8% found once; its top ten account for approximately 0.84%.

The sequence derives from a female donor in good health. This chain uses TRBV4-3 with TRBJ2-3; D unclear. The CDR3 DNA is TGCGCCAGCAGCCAAGTGTTACCAGATACGCAGTATTTT. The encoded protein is CASSQVLPDTQYF.